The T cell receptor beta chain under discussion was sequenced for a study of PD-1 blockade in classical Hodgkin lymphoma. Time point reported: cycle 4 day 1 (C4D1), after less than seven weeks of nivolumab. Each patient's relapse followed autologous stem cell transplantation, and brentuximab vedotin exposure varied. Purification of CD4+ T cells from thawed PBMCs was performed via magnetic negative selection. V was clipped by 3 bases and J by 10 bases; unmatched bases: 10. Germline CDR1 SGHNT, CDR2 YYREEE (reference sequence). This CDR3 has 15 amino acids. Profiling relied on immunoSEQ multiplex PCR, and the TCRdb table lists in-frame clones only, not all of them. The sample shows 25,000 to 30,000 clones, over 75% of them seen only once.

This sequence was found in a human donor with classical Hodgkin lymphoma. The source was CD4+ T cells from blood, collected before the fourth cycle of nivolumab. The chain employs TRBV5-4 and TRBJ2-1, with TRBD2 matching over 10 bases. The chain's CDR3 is CASSSAGGPPREQFF. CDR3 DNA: TGTGCCAGCAGCTCAGCGGGAGGGCCCCCTAGGGAGCAGTTCTTC.